This T cell receptor beta chain was identified during a study of T cells in Graves' hyperthyroidism and ophthalmopathy. Uncontrolled infection, other autoimmune disease, pregnancy or lactation led to exclusion. Clinical symptoms, serum thyroxine, TRAb, thyroid ultrasound and orbital computed tomography established diagnosis. The PBMCs had their origin in roughly 9.4 ml of fresh peripheral blood. Study-level findings and limits: Model-based prediction identified ophthalmopathy a median 6.5 months prior to its onset.

The CDR3 is made up of 16 amino acids. The germline V gene has CDR1 MNHEY and CDR2 SMNVEV (reference sequence). Trimming took off 7 bases at V and 3 bases at J, with 19 bases between the two ends. Amplified TCR beta CDR3 regions derived from RNA transcripts. The HTBI set primed first-round TCR CDR3 RT-PCR. TCRdb processed the multiplex PCR reads anew with MiXCR; each CDR3 protein has one entry. The sample consists of 530,000 or so distinct CDR3 sequences, 17% of them appearing once. This clonotype has a count of ten or more. Its antigen is as yet unknown. The receptor's source is a woman aged 18-35 years with Graves' ophthalmopathy. The chain uses TRBV27 and TRBJ1-5; D is ambiguous. The sequencing input was blood. For the CDR3, the DNA is TGTGCCAGCACCTCGACGATTCTACAGATCAATCAGCCCCAGCATTTT. Translation gives CASTSTILQINQPQHF.